The rows below give T cell receptor beta chains drawn from one sample of a study of T-cell reconstitution after alpha-beta-depleted transplantation in children. TCRdb ran MiXCR on the PCR reads and lists one entry per CDR3 protein. This sample has about 240,000 distinct CDR3 sequences, with 25% found just once. The source material was PBMCs, sampled before TCRalphabeta/CD19-depleted stem cell transplant. These receptors were collected from a girl under 10 years old with Fanconi anemia, due to receive a stem cell transplant. CDR3s include the opening cysteine and the closing phenylalanine or tryptophan. The D gene is left open where the match is weak. Part of the rows lack a size; the others show once, few, many or a class for expanded clones.

CASSPGVISDYEQYF | TGCGCCAGCAGCCCGGGTGTAATTAGCGACTACGAGCAGTACTTC | TRBJ2-7 | TRBV5-1 | NA | many
CSVASGDYNEQFF | TGCAGCGTTGCTAGCGGAGATTACAATGAGCAGTTCTTC | TRBJ2-1 | TRBV29-1 | TRBD2 | few
CASSRDQLQETQYF | TGTGCCAGCAGCCGGGACCAACTTCAAGAGACCCAGTACTTC | TRBJ2-5 | TRBV7-2 | NA | many
CSAKRLDAETQYF | TGCAGTGCTAAGAGACTAGATGCAGAGACCCAGTATTTC | TRBJ2-5 | TRBV20-1 | NA | many
CSVEKGEQYF | TGCAGCGTTGAAAAGGGTGAGCAGTACTTC | TRBJ2-7 | TRBV29-1 | NA | few
CSVERSGAGEQYF | TGCAGCGTTGAGAGGTCAGGAGCGGGGGAGCAGTACTTC | TRBJ2-7 | TRBV29-1 | TRBD2 | NA
CASSHRPSYEQYF | TGCGCCAGCAGCCACCGACCGTCCTACGAGCAGTACTTC | TRBJ2-7 | TRBV4-1 | NA | NA
CASSPAGLFHEQFF | TGTGCCAGCAGTCCGGCGGGACTGTTCCATGAGCAGTTCTTC | TRBJ2-1 | TRBV25-1 | NA | many
CASSDYVSYNEQFF | TGTGCCAGCAGCGACTATGTCTCCTACAATGAGCAGTTCTTC | TRBJ2-1 | TRBV28 | NA | NA
CASSRYAAPAENIQYF | TGTGCCAGCAGTCGGTATGCGGCGCCAGCCGAAAACATTCAGTACTTC | TRBJ2-4 | TRBV28 | NA | NA
CSGKDTSYEQYF | TGCAGCGGAAAAGACACATCCTACGAGCAGTACTTC | TRBJ2-7 | TRBV29-1 | NA | few
CSVGVREVSYNEQFF | TGCAGCGTTGGTGTGCGGGAGGTCTCCTACAATGAGCAGTTCTTC | TRBJ2-1 | TRBV29-1 | TRBD2 | many
CASSQGGRQYF | TGCGCCAGCAGCCAAGGGGGCCGTCAGTACTTC | TRBJ2-7 | TRBV4-1 | NA | few
CASSPSPGTGYYEQYF | TGCGCCAGCAGCCCGAGTCCCGGGACAGGTTACTACGAGCAGTACTTC | TRBJ2-7 | TRBV5-1 | TRBD1 | few
CSASGTNADF | TGCAGTGCCTCCGGGACTAACGCAGACTTC | TRBJ2-5 | TRBV20-1 | TRBD2 | NA
CASSLALGGTSSYEQYF | TGTGCCAGCAGTTTAGCACTTGGAGGGACTAGCTCCTACGAGCAGTACTTC | TRBJ2-7 | TRBV12-3/TRBV12-4 | TRBD2 | few
CASSSVVGALTYEQYF | TGCGCCAGCAGCTCCGTGGTAGGGGCTCTCACCTACGAGCAGTACTTC | TRBJ2-7 | TRBV5-1 | NA | few